This T cell receptor (beta chain) was obtained from a study of T cell repertoires in cytomegalovirus infection. The overall study: A matching HLA type, together with CMV infection, was signaled by public TCR beta signatures.

TCRdb called the reads again in MiXCR, with one record for every CDR3 protein. This table has 350,000 to 550,000 distinct CDR3 sequences, approximately 31% appearing once. This clonotype was picked up many times. What it recognizes is unknown. Whole-study results and caveats: Frequencies of public TCR beta families were cumulated, and this identified carriers of CMV plus the relevant HLA. Clonotype analysis showed dominance of the ex vivo response by HLA-C-restricted CMV-specific TCR beta clonotypes.

Deletions cut 5 bases from V and 2 bases from J, with 14 bases between. The CDR3 has 15 residues. The germline V gene encodes CDR1 SGHTA and CDR2 FQGNSA. The chain carries TRBV7-2 and TRBJ2-3, with a weak D call TRBD1 (7 bases). The TCR was taken from a human donor in good health (CMV status not recorded). Some clones in this sample may be carry-over from other donors' samples. The sample comprised PBMCs. The CDR3, as DNA: TGTGCCAGCAGCGCCGCGGGACAGTACACAGATACGCAGTATTTT. This gives the protein CASSAAGQYTDTQYF.